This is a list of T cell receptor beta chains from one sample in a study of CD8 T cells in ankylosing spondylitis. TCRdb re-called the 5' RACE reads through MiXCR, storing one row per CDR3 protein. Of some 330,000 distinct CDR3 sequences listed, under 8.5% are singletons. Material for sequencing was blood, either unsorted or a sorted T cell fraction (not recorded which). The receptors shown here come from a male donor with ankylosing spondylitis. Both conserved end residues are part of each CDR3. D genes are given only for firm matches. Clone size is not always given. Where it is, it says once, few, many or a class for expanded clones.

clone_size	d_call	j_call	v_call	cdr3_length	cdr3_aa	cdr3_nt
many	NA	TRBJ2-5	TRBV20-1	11	CGTGDRETQYF	TGCGGAACAGGCGACCGGGAGACCCAGTACTTC
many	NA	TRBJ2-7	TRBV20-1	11	CSAEGVYEQYF	TGCAGTGCGGAAGGGGTCTACGAGCAGTACTTC
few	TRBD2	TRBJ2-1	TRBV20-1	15	CSATRTSGTYNEQFF	TGCAGTGCTACCAGGACTAGCGGGACCTACAATGAGCAGTTCTTC
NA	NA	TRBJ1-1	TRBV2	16	CASSEYASDRNTEAFF	TGTGCCAGCAGTGAGTACGCCTCTGACCGGAACACTGAAGCTTTCTTT
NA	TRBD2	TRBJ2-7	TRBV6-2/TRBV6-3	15	CASSYGLAVSYEQYF	TGTGCCAGCAGTTACGGACTAGCGGTCTCCTACGAGCAGTACTTC
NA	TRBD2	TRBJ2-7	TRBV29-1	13	CSVAGTSPMEQYF	TGCAGCGTCGCTGGGACTAGCCCTATGGAGCAGTACTTC
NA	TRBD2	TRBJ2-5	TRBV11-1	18	CASRYSRGSGEYQETQYF	TGTGCCAGCAGATACTCCCGGGGTAGCGGGGAGTACCAAGAGACCCAGTACTTC
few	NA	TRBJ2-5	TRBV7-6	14	CASSLDREEETQYF	TGTGCCAGCAGCCTCGACAGGGAGGAAGAGACCCAGTACTTC
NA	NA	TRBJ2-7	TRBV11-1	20	CASSPITTATVIRRVYEQYF	TGTGCCAGCAGCCCCATTACTACGGCGACAGTTATTAGGAGGGTGTACGAGCAGTACTTC
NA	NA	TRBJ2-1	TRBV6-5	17	CASSYSMGGLRGNEQFF	TGTGCCAGCAGTTACTCGATGGGGGGTTTGAGGGGCAATGAGCAGTTCTTC
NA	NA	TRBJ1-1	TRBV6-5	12	CASSTLTDEAFF	TGTGCCAGCAGTACTTTGACGGATGAAGCTTTCTTT
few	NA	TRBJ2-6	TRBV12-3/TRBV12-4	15	CASSKTGSGANVLTF	TGTGCCAGCAGCAAAACAGGGTCTGGGGCCAACGTCCTGACTTTC
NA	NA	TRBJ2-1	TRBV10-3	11	CAAGTEFPQFF	TGTGCCGCAGGGACTGAGTTCCCACAGTTCTTC
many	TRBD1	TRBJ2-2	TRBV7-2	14	CASSGTGNTGELFF	TGTGCCAGCAGCGGGACAGGGAACACCGGGGAGCTGTTTTTT
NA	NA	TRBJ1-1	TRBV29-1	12	CSVISGRVEAFF	TGCAGCGTTATTTCGGGGAGAGTAGAAGCTTTCTTT
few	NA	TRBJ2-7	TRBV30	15	CAWRPLGDPRSEQYF	TGTGCCTGGAGGCCCCTCGGGGACCCGAGGAGCGAGCAGTACTTC
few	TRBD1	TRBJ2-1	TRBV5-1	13	CASRTGGYNEQFF	TGCGCCAGCAGGACAGGGGGATACAATGAGCAGTTCTTC
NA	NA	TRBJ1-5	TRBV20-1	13	CSARGGPYQPQHF	TGCAGTGCTAGAGGAGGCCCCTATCAGCCCCAGCATTTT
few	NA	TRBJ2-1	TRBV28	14	CASSWAVASNEQFF	TGTGCCAGCAGCTGGGCGGTAGCTTCAAATGAGCAGTTCTTC
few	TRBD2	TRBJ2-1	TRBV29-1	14	CSVEGLAGVNEQFF	TGCAGCGTTGAAGGACTAGCGGGAGTCAATGAGCAGTTCTTC
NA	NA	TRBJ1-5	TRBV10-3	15	CAISEGDYSNQPQHF	TGTGCCATCAGTGAAGGAGACTATAGCAATCAGCCCCAGCATTTT
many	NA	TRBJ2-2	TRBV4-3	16	CASSPRHQGYTGELFF	TGCGCCAGCAGCCCACGACATCAGGGGTATACCGGGGAGCTGTTTTTT
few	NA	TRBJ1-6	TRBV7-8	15	CASNRAGGGNSPLHF	TGTGCCAGCAATCGAGCGGGGGGTGGGAATTCACCCCTCCACTTT
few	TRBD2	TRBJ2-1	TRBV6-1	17	CASRTHISGRAFNEQFF	TGTGCCAGCAGAACCCATATTAGCGGGAGGGCCTTTAATGAGCAGTTCTTC
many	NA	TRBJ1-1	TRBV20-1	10	CSGRQVEAFF	TGCAGCGGCCGACAGGTTGAAGCTTTCTTT
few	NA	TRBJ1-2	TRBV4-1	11	CASSRSFFQLF	TGCGCCAGCAGCCGGAGTTTCTTTCAACTGTTC
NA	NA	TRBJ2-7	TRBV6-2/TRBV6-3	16	CASSYSILQHPYEQYF	TGTGCCAGCAGTTACTCGATACTACAGCACCCCTACGAGCAGTACTTC
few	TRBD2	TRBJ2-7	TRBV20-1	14	CSARSTSGSYEQYF	TGCAGTGCTCGAAGCACTAGCGGGAGCTACGAGCAGTACTTC
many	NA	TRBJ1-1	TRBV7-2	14	CASRKGGPNTEAFF	TGTGCCAGCAGGAAGGGGGGCCCCAACACTGAAGCTTTCTTT
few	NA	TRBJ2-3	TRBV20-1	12	CSAKRGTDTQYF	TGCAGTGCTAAAAGGGGGACAGATACGCAGTATTTT
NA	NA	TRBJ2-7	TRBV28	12	CASSFRGDEQYF	TGTGCCAGCAGTTTTAGGGGGGACGAGCAGTACTTC
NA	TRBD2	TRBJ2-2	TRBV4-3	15	CASSRLAGAAGELFF	TGCGCCAGCAGCCGCCTAGCGGGAGCGGCCGGGGAGCTGTTTTTT
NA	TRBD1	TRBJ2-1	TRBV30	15	CAWSVPRGLDNEQFF	TGTGCCTGGAGTGTACCCAGGGGGCTTGACAATGAGCAGTTCTTC
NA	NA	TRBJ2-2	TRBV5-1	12	CASTQTAGELFF	TGCGCCAGCACCCAAACGGCCGGGGAGCTGTTTTTT
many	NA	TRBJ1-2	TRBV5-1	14	CASSLAGEDYGYTF	TGCGCCAGCAGCTTGGCCGGAGAAGACTATGGCTACACCTTC
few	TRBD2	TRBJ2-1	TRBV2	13	CASMLAGENEQFF	TGTGCCAGCATGCTAGCGGGAGAAAATGAGCAGTTCTTC
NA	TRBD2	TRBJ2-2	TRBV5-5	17	CASSPPEAGGYTGELFF	TGTGCCAGCAGCCCCCCAGAAGCGGGAGGTTACACCGGGGAGCTGTTTTTT
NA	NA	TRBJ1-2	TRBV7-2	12	CASSLSVAGYTF	TGTGCCAGCAGCTTATCTGTAGCTGGCTACACCTTC
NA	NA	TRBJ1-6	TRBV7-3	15	CASSSNPRNNSPLHF	TGTGCCAGCAGCTCAAACCCTCGGAATAATTCACCCCTCCACTTT
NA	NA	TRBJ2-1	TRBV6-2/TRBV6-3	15	CASRHDHFSYNEQFF	TGTGCCAGCAGACACGACCACTTCTCCTACAATGAGCAGTTCTTC
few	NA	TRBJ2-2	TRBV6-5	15	CASSYSDGNTGELFF	TGTGCCAGCAGTTACTCGGACGGGAACACCGGGGAGCTGTTTTTT
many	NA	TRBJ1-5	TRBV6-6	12	CASSAQNQPQHF	TGTGCCAGCAGTGCACAGAATCAGCCCCAGCATTTT
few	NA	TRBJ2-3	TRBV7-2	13	CASTSTAGDTQYF	TGTGCCAGCACCTCGACAGCGGGAGATACGCAGTATTTT
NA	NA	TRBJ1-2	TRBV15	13	CATSRGQNYGYTF	TGTGCCACCAGCAGAGGACAGAACTATGGCTACACCTTC
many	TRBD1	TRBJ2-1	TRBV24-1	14	CATRSGTGYNEQFF	TGTGCCACCAGATCCGGGACAGGCTACAATGAGCAGTTCTTC
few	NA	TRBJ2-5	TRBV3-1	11	CASSQDQTQYF	TGTGCCAGCAGCCAGGACCAGACCCAGTACTTC
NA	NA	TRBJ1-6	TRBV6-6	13	CASSYVLNSPLHF	TGTGCCAGCAGTTACGTGTTGAATTCACCCCTCCACTTT
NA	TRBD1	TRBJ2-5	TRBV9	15	CASSVSGQASETQYF	TGTGCCAGCAGCGTTTCGGGACAGGCGAGCGAGACCCAGTACTTC
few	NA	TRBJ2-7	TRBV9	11	CASSVGYEQYF	TGTGCCAGCAGCGTAGGTTACGAGCAGTACTTC
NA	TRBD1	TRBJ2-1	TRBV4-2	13	CASSQAGGGEQFF	TGTGCCAGCAGCCAGGCAGGGGGCGGTGAGCAGTTCTTC
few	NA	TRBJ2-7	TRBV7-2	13	CASSLASRGEQYF	TGTGCCAGCAGCTTAGCTTCACGGGGCGAGCAGTACTTC
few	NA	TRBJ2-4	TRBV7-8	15	CASSLDSLAKNIQYF	TGTGCCAGCAGCTTAGACTCCCTAGCCAAAAACATTCAGTACTTC
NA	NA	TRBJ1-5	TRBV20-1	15	CSAKGGSFSNQPQHF	TGCAGTGCTAAGGGGGGGTCGTTTAGCAATCAGCCCCAGCATTTT
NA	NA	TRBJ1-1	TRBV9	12	CASSVTGIEAFF	TGTGCCAGCAGCGTAACAGGGATAGAAGCTTTCTTT
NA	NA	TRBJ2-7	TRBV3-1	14	CASRGGGGAAEQYF	TGTGCCAGCAGAGGAGGAGGTGGCGCCGCCGAGCAGTACTTC
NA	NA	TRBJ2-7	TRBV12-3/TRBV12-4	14	CASSPRDQTYEQYF	TGTGCCAGCAGTCCCCGGGACCAGACCTACGAGCAGTACTTC
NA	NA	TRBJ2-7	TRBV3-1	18	CASSHPLAGGKSSYEQYF	TGTGCCAGCAGCCACCCGCTCGCCGGGGGCAAGAGCTCCTACGAGCAGTACTTC
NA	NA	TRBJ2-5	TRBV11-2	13	CASSLSPPGTQYF	TGTGCCAGCAGCTTATCACCCCCGGGGACCCAGTACTTC
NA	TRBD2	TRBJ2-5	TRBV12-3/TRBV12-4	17	CASSVTSGRGLEETQYF	TGTGCCAGCAGTGTGACTAGCGGGAGGGGGTTGGAAGAGACCCAGTACTTC
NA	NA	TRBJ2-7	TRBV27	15	CASSLGLGSNHEQYF	TGTGCCAGCAGTTTAGGATTAGGGAGCAATCATGAGCAGTACTTC